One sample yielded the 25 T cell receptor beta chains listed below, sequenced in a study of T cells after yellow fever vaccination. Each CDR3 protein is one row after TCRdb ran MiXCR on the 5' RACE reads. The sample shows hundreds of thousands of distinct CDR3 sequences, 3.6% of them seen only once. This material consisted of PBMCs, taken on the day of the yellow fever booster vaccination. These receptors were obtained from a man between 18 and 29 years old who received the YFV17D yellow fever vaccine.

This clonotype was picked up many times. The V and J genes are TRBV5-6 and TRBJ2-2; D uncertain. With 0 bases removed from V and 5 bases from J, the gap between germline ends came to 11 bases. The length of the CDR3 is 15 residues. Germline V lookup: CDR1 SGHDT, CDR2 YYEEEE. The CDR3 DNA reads TGTGCCAGCAGCTTGGGCCTCAGAGAAACCGGGGAGCTGTTTTTT. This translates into CASSLGLRETGELFF.

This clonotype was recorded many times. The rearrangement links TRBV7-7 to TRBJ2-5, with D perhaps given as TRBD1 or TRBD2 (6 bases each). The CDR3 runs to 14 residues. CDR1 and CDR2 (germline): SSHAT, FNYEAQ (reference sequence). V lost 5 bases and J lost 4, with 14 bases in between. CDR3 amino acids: CASSANPGAETQYF. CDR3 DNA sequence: TGTGCCAGCAGCGCCAATCCGGGGGCAGAGACCCAGTACTTC. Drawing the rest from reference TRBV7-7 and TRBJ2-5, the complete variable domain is GAGVSQSPRYKVTKRGQDVTLRCDPISSHATLYWYQQALGQGPEFLTYFNYEAQPDKSGLPSDRFSAERPEGSISTLTIQRTEQRDSAMYRCASSANPGAETQYFGPGTRLLVL.

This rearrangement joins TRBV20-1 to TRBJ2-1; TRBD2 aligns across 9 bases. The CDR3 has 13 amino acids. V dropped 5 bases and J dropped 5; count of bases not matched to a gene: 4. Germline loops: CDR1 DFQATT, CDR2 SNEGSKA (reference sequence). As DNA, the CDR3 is TGCAGTGCTCGCCGGACTAGCGACAATGAGCAGTTCTTC. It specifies CSARRTSDNEQFF.

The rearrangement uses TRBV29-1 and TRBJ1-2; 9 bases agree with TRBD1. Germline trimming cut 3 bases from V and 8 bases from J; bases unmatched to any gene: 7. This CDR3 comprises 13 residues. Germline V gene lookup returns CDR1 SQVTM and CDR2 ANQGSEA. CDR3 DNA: TGCAGCGTTGATACAGGGGGCCCCGACGGCTACACCTTC. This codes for CSVDTGGPDGYTF.

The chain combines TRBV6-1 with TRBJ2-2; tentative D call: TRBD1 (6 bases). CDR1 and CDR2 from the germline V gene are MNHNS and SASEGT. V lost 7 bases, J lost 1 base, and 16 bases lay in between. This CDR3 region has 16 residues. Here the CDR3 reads CASTFAPGQNTGELFF. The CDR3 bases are TGTGCCAGCACCTTTGCCCCGGGACAGAACACCGGGGAGCTGTTTTTT.

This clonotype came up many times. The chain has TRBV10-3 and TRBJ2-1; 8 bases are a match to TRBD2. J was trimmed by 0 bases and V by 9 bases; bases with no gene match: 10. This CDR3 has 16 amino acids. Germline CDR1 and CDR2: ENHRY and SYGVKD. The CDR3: CAIRMPGGSSYNEQFF. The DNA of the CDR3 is TGTGCCATTCGAATGCCGGGGGGGAGCTCCTACAATGAGCAGTTCTTC.

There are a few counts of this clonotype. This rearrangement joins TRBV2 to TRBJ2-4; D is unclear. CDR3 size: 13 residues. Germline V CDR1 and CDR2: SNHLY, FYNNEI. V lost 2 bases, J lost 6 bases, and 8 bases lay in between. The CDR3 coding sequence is TGTGCCAGCAGTGAAAACCAATTAAACATTCAGTACTTC. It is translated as CASSENQLNIQYF.

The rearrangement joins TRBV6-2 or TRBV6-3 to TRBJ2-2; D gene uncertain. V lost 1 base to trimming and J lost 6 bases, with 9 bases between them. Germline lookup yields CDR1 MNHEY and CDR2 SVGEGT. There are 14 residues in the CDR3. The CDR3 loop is CASSYLPVPGELFF. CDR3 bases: TGTGCCAGCAGTTACTTGCCGGTCCCCGGGGAGCTGTTTTTT.

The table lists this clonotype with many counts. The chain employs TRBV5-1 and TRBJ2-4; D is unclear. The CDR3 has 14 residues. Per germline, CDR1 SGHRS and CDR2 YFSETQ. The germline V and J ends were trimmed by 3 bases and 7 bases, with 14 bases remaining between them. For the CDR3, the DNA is TGCGCCAGCAGCTCAACACGGTCTGGGAACATTCAGTACTTC. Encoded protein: CASSSTRSGNIQYF.

The CDR3 sequence is CASKDRASYNEQFF. CDR3 DNA: TGCGCCAGTAAAGACAGGGCCTCCTACAATGAGCAGTTCTTC. This sequence joins TRBV10-2 and TRBJ2-1; 7 bases fit TRBD1. Germline V CDR1 and CDR2: WSHSY, SAAADI. J gave up 0 bases and V 9 bases, and 5 bases lay outside the gene matches. The CDR3 is 14 residues long.

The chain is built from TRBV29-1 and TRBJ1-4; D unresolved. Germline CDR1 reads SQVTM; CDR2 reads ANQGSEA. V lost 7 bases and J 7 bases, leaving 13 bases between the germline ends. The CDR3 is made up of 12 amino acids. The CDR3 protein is CSGRNWGEKLFF. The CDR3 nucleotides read TGCAGCGGGCGGAACTGGGGTGAAAAACTGTTTTTT. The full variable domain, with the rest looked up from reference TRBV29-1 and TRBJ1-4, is SAVISQKPSRDICQRGTSLTIQCQVDSQVTMMFWYRQQPGQSLTLIATANQGSEATYESGFVIDKFPISRPNLTFSTLTVSNMSPEDSSIYLCSGRNWGEKLFFGSGTQLSVL.

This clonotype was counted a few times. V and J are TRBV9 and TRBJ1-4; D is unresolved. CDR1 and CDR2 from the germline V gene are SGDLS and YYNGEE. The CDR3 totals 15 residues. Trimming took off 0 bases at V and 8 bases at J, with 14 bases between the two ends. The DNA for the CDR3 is TGTGCCAGCAGCGTAGGTGGAATGGCAAGGGAAAAACTGTTTTTT. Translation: CASSVGGMAREKLFF.

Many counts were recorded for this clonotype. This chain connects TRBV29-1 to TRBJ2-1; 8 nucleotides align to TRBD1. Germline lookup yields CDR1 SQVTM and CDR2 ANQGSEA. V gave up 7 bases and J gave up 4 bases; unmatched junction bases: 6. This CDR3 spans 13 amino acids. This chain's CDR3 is CSAGDRSYNEQFF. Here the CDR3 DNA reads TGCAGCGCGGGGGACAGGAGTTACAATGAGCAGTTCTTC.

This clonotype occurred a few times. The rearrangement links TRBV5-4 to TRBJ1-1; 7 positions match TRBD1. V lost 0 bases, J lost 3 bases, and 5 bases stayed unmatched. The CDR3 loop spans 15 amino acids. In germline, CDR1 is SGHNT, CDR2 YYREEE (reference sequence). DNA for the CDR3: TGTGCCAGCAGCTTGGTGGGCAGGGGGGACACTGAAGCTTTCTTT. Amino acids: CASSLVGRGDTEAFF.

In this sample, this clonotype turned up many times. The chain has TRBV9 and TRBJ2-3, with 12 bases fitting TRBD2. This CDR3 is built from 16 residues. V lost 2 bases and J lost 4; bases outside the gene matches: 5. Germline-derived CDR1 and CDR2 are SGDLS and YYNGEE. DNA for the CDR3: TGTGCCAGCAGCGTTATATCTAGCGGGGGGGCAGATACGCAGTATTTT. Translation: CASSVISSGGADTQYF.

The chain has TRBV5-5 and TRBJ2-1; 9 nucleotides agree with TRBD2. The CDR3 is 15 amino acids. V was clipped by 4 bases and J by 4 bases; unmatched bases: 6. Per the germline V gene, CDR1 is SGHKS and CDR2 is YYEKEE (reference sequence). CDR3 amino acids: CASSPGLALYNEQFF. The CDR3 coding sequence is TGTGCCAGCAGCCCGGGACTAGCCCTGTACAATGAGCAGTTCTTC.

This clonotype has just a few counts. CDR3 region: CASMRFLGGVETQYF. As DNA, the CDR3 is TGTGCCAGCATGAGGTTCCTAGGGGGGGTAGAGACCCAGTACTTC. The gene calls are TRBV5-5 and TRBJ2-5, with D perhaps TRBD2 (7 bases). The CDR3 runs 15 residues. Germline-derived CDR1 and CDR2 are SGHKS and YYEKEE (reference sequence). Trimming removed 6 bases from V and 4 bases from J, with 19 bases in between.

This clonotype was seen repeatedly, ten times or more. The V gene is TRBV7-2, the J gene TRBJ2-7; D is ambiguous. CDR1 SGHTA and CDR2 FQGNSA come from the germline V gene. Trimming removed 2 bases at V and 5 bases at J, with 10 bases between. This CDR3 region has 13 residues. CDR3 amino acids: CASSLSTAHEQYF. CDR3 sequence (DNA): TGTGCCAGCAGCTTATCCACAGCCCACGAGCAGTACTTC.

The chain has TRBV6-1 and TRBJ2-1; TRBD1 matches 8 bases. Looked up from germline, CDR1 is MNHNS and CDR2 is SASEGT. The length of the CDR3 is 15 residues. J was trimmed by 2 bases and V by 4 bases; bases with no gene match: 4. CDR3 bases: TGTGCCAGCAGTGGACCAGGGGGCCCCTACAATGAGCAGTTCTTC. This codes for CASSGPGGPYNEQFF.

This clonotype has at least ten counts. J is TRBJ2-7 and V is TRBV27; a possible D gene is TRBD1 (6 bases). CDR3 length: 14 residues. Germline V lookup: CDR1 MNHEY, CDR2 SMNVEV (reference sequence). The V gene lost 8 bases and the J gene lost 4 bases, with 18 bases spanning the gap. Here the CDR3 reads CASRQATGLYEQYF. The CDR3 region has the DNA TGTGCCAGCCGCCAAGCGACAGGTTTGTACGAGCAGTACTTC.

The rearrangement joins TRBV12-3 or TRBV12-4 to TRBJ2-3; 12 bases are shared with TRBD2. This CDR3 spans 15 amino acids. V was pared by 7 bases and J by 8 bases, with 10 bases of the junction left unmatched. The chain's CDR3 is CASTSRASGGATQYF. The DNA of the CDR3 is TGTGCCAGCACCTCGAGGGCTAGCGGGGGGGCTACGCAGTATTTT.

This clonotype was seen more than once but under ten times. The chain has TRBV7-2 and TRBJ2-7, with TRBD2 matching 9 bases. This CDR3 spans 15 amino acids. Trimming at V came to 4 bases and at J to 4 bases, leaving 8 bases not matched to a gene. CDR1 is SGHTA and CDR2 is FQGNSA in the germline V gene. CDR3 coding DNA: TGTGCCAGCAGCTCCAGCGGGGGGATGGTGTACGAGCAGTACTTC. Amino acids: CASSSSGGMVYEQYF.

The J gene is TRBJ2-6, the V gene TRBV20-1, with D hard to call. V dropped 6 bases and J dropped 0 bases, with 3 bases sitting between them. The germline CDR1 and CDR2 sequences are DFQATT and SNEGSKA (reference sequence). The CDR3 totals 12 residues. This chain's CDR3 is CSANSGANVLTF. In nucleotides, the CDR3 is TGCAGTGCGAACTCTGGGGCCAACGTCCTGACTTTC.

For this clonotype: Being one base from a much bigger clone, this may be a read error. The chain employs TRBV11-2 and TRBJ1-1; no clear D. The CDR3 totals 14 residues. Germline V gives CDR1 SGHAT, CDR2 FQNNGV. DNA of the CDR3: TGTGCCAGCAGATTATTCGACGGTTACACTGATGCTTTCTTT. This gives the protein CASRLFDGYTDAFF.

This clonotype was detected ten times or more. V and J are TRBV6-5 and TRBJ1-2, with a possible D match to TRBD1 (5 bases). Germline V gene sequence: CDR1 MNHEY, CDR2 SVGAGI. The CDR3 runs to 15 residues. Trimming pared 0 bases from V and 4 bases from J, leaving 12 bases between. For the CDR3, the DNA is TGTGCCAGCAGTTACTCGACCAGGGTGGGCTATGGCTACACCTTC. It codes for CASSYSTRVGYGYTF.